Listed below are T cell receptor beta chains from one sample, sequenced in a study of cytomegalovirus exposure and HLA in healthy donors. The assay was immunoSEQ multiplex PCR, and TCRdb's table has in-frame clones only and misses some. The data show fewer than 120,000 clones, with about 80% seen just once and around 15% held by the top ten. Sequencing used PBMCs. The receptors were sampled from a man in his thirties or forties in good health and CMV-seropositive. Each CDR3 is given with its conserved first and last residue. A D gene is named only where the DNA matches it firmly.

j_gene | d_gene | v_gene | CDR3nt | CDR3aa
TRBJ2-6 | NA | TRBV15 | TGTGCCACCAGCAGAGCCATCTCTGGGGCCAACGTCCTGACTTTC | CATSRAISGANVLTF
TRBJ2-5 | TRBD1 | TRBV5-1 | TGCGCCAGCAGCTTGACAGGGGGCCCCCAAGAGACCCAGTACTTC | CASSLTGGPQETQYF
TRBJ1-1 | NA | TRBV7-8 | TGTGCCAGCAGCCCAGTGGGGGGGCTTGAAGCTTTCTTT | CASSPVGGLEAFF
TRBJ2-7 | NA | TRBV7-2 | TGTGCCAGCAGCCCTAGCGCTGAATACGAGCAGTACTTC | CASSPSAEYEQYF
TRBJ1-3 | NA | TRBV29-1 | TGCAGCGTTGTTAAACATGCTACGGGGAGTGGAAACACCATATATTTT | CSVVKHATGSGNTIYF
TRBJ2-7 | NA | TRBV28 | TGTGCCAGCAGTTTAGGCGGAGGGCGGATCGAGCAGTACTTC | CASSLGGGRIEQYF
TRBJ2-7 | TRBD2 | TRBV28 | TGTGCCAGCAGCAGCGGGGGGGCAAGGGAGCAGTACTTC | CASSSGGAREQYF
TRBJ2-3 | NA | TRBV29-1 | TGCAGCGCCCTGACAACCGCGGGGACAGATACGCAGTATTTT | CSALTTAGTDTQYF
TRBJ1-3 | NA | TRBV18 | TGTGCCAGCTCATGGACCGAGAGGGCTGGAAACACCATATATTTT | CASSWTERAGNTIYF
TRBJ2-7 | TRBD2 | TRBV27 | TGTGCCAGCAGTTTACGAACGGGGGGGCGCCCCTACGAGCAGTACTTC | CASSLRTGGRPYEQYF
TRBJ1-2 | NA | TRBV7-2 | TGTGCCAGCAGCTTAGGACAGTACGTTAACTATGGCTACACCTTC | CASSLGQYVNYGYTF